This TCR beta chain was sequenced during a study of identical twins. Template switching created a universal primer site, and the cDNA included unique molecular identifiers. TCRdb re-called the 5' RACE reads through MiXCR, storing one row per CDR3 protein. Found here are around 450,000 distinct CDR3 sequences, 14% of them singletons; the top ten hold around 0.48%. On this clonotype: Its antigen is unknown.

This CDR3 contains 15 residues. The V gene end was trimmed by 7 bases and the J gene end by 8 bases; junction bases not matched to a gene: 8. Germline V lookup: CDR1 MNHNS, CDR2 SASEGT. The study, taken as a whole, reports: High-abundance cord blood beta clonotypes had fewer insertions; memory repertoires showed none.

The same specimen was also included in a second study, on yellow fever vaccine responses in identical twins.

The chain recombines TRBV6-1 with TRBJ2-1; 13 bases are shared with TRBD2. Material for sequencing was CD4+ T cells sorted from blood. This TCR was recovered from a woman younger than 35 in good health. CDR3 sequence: CASKLAGGPWYEQFF. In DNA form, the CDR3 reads TGTGCCAGCAAACTAGCGGGAGGGCCCTGGTATGAGCAGTTCTTC.